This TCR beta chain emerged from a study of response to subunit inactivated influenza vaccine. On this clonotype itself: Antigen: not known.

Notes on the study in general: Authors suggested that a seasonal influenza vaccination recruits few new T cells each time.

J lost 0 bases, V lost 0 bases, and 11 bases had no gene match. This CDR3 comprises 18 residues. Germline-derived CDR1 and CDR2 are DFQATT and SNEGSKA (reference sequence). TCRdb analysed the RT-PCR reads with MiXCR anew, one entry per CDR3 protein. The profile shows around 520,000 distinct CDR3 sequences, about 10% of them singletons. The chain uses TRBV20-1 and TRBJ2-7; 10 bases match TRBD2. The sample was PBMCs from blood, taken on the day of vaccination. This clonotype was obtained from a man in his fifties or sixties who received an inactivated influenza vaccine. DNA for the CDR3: TGCAGTGCTAGAGATCTTGCTAGCGGGGGCCTGATCTCCTACGAGCAGTACTTC. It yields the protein CSARDLASGGLISYEQYF.